This T cell receptor (beta chain) was found in a study of blood T cell repertoires in COVID-19. The assay was immunoSEQ multiplex PCR, and TCRdb's table has in-frame clones only and misses some. The sample carries some 110,000 clones, roughly nine tenths recorded once. A few counts support this clone. The CDR3 contains 16 residues. Between the trimmed V and J ends, which lost 3 bases and 9 bases, there was a span of 21 bases. CDR1 MGHRA and CDR2 YSYEKL come from the germline V gene. This chain connects TRBV4-1 to TRBJ2-1; possible D gene TRBD2, 6 bases. The TCR was taken from a man between 65 and 85 years old who had recovered from COVID-19. The sequenced sample consisted of peripheral blood. CDR3 region: CASSQAMTSSTGEQFF. As DNA, the CDR3 is TGCGCCAGCAGCCAGGCCATGACTAGTTCGACGGGTGAGCAGTTCTTC.